Sequencing of this T cell receptor (beta chain) was carried out in a study of response to subunit inactivated influenza vaccine. Study conclusions and caveats: Researchers suggested that each seasonal influenza vaccination recruits few new T cells.

TCRdb reprocessed the RT-PCR reads via MiXCR and lists one record per CDR3 protein. The sample consists of 700,000 to 800,000 distinct CDR3 sequences, less than 20% of them appearing once. The CDR3 runs 12 residues. Germline-derived CDR1 and CDR2 are MNHEY and SVGAGI. For this clonotype: Its specificity is not known. One end of the junction varies from germline; a read error may be responsible.

The sample consisted of PBMCs from blood, taken around 5 days after vaccination. The receptor comes from a man over 45 who received an inactivated influenza vaccine. The rearrangement uses TRBV6-5 and TRBJ1-2; D not certain. The CDR3 DNA sequence: TGTGCCAGCAGTTCGGGTCGCGGGAGCTCTAACTTC. Amino acids: CASSSGRGSSNF.